This T cell receptor (beta chain) was recorded in a study of naive and memory T cell subsets. The beta constant-region primer was an equimolar mix of two oligonucleotides covering TRBC1 and TRBC2. Ligated cDNA was amplified by four rounds of PCR with nested alpha and beta constant-region primers and SP2. TCRdb recomputed calls from the UMI-ligation and nested PCR reads with MiXCR, one row per CDR3 protein. In the table there are approximately 20,000 distinct CDR3 sequences, more than 7% of which are singletons. This clonotype has a count of ten or more. The germline V and J ends were trimmed by 2 bases and 4 bases, with 9 bases remaining between them. Germline assignment: CDR1 MNHEY and CDR2 SVGEGT. This CDR3 spans 14 amino acids.

The clonotype originates from a human donor in good health. This chain connects TRBV6-2 or TRBV6-3 to TRBJ1-5; D gene uncertain. Sequencing input: central memory CD8+ T cells from blood. CDR3 nucleotides: TGTGCCAGCAGTTACGAGGCGGAGAATCAGCCCCAGCATTTT. This sequence encodes CASSYEAENQPQHF.